The clone carrying this TCR beta chain was seen many times. What it binds is not known. This entry comes from a study of CD8 T cells in ankylosing spondylitis. Scientists made TCR beta libraries using quantitative 5'-RACE with molecular barcodes. TCRdb passed the 5' RACE reads through MiXCR, listing each CDR3 protein once. In the table there are about 92,000 distinct CDR3 sequences, 8.5% to 9% of which are singletons. Broader study findings: Some of these motif variants have turned up before, in reports on reactive arthritis synovial fluid and blood. Peripheral blood held disease-linked clones only at relatively low frequency, and these were CD8+. Reports say disease-linked clones showed up significantly more in matched ankylosing spondylitis synovial fluid.

The CDR3 is 15 amino acids. Germline V gene data show CDR1 as MGHDK and CDR2 as SYGVNS. V shed 4 bases and J 5 bases; nucleotides not matched to a gene: 8. The rearrangement joins TRBV25-1 to TRBJ2-3, with 8 bases fitting TRBD1. Sequencing was done on a sample of blood, either unsorted or a sorted T cell fraction (not recorded which). The clonotype was recovered from a male donor with ankylosing spondylitis or in good health (not recorded which). CDR3 loop: CASSGAGQGVDTQYF. Here the CDR3 DNA reads TGTGCCAGCAGTGGGGCCGGACAGGGAGTAGATACGCAGTATTTT.